This entry describes one TCR beta chain. The data belong to a study of blood T cell repertoires in COVID-19. Study details: Sites in the United States, Italy and Spain provided acute and convalescent COVID-19 samples. T cells, B-cell-depleted T cells, or PBMCs supplied cDNA or gDNA.

Original handling: Reference gene primer amplification gave nucleated cell count estimates. The repertoire was sequenced with immunoSEQ multiplex PCR; TCRdb's copy has only in-frame clones and lacks some. From that table come the V and J calls and clone size; the DNA was used to work out D and trimming. The sample lists around 130,000 clones; roughly 83% were seen once. This TCR was sampled from a woman aged 80 or older with acute or convalescent COVID-19. Sequencing was carried out using peripheral blood.

CDR3 DNA sequence: TGTGCCAGCAGCTTGGGGAGGGTCCCGACCAACTATGGCTACACCTTC. The encoded protein is CASSLGRVPTNYGYTF. The chain joins TRBV5-4 to TRBJ1-2; D not certain. Germline V gene lookup returns CDR1 SGHNT and CDR2 YYREEE (reference sequence). This CDR3 contains 16 residues. V was clipped by 0 bases and J by 2 bases, with 14 bases between them. The full variable domain, completed using reference TRBV5-4 and TRBJ1-2, is ETGVTQSPTHLIKTRGQQVTLRCSSQSGHNTVSWYQQALGQGPQFIFQYYREEENGRGNFPPRFSGLQFPNYSSELNVNALELDDSALYLCASSLGRVPTNYGYTFGSGTRLTVV.